This T cell receptor beta chain was found in a study of persistence of HIV-infected CD4 T cells. Anti-CD3/anti-CD28 beads served as a nonspecific positive control stimulus. Sorting selected CD4+ T cells upregulating both CD40 ligand and CD69. The CDR3 totals 17 residues. Looked up from germline, CDR1 is MDHEN and CDR2 is SYDVKM. With 5 bases removed from V and 2 bases from J, the gap between germline ends came to 20 bases. This was the immunoSEQ version 4 assay in survey mode. The data were produced by immunoSEQ multiplex PCR, yet TCRdb's version contains in-frame clones alone and is incomplete. The top ten hold approximately 1% of the sample, which has about 43,000 clones, more than 80% seen once. As to this clone: Its antigen is still unknown.

The chain joins TRBV28 to TRBJ2-3; unclear D gene. The sequence was collected from an adult man with HIV who was CMV-seropositive. This specimen was CD4+ T cells sorted from PBMCs after approximately 19-hour stimulation, taken from a patient who received antiretroviral therapy. CDR3 protein: CASSKHLTGPYTDTQYF. The CDR3 DNA is TGTGCCAGCAGTAAACATCTCACCGGGCCCTACACAGATACGCAGTATTTT.